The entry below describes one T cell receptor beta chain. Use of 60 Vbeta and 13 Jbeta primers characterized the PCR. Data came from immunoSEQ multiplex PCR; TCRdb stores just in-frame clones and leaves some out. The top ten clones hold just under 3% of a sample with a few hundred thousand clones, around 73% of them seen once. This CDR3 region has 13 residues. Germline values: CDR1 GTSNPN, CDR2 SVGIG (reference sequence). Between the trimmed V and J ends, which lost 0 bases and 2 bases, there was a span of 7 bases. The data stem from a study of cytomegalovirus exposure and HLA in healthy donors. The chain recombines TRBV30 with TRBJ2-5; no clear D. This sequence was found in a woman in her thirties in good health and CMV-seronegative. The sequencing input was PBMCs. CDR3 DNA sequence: TGTGCCTGGAGTGTACTATCTCAAGAGACCCAGTACTTC. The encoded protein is CAWSVLSQETQYF.